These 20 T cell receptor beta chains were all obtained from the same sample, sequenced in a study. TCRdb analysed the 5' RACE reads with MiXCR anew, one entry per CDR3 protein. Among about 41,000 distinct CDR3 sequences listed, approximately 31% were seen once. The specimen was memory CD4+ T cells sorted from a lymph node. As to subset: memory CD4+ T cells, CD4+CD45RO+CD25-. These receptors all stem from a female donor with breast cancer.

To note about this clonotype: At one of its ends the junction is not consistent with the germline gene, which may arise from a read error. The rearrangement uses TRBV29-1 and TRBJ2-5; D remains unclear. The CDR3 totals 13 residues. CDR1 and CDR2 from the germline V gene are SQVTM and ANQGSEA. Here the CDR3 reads CSVASNSQGTQYF. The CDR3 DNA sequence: TGCAGCGTTGCGAGTAACAGCCAAGGGACCCAGTACTTC.

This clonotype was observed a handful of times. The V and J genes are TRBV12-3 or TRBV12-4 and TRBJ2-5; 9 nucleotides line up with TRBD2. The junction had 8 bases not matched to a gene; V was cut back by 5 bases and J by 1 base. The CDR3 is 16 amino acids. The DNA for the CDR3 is TGTGCCAGCAGTCTTTCGGCTAGCGGGGCCCAAGAGACCCAGTACTTC. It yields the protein CASSLSASGAQETQYF.

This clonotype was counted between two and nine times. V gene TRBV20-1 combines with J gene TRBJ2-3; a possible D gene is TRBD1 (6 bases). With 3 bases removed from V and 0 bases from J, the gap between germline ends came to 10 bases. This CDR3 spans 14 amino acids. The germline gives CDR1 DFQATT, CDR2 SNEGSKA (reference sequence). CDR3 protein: CSASPQGSTDTQYF. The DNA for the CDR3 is TGCAGTGCTAGCCCCCAGGGGAGCACAGATACGCAGTATTTT.

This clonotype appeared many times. In DNA form, the CDR3 reads TGTGCCAGCAGTTCTCCACGGAGGGCGTCCTACGAGCAGTACTTC. Translated: CASSSPRRASYEQYF. The chain recombines TRBV6-5 with TRBJ2-7, with D maybe TRBD2 (6 bases). Germline lookup yields CDR1 MNHEY and CDR2 SVGAGI. Between the trimmed V and J ends, which lost 4 bases and 1 base, there was a span of 14 bases. The CDR3 is made up of 15 amino acids.

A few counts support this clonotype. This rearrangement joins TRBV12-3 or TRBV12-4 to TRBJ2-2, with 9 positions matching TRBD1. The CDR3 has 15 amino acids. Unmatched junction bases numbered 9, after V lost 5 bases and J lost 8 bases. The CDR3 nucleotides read TGTGCCAGCAGTCCCGGGGACAGGGAATGGGGGGAGCTGTTTTTT. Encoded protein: CASSPGDREWGELFF.

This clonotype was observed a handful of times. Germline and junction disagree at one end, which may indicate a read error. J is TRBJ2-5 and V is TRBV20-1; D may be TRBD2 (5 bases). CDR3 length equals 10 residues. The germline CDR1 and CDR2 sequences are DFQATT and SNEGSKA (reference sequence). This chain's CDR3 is CSASGNGSNF. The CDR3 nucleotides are TGCAGTGCTAGCGGGAATGGGTCTAATTTC.

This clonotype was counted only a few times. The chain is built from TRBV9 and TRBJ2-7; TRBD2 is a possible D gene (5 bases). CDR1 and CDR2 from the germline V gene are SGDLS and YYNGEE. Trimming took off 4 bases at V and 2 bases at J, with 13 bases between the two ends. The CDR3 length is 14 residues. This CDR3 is CASSTGTIPYEQYF. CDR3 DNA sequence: TGTGCCAGCAGCACGGGAACAATACCCTACGAGCAGTACTTC.

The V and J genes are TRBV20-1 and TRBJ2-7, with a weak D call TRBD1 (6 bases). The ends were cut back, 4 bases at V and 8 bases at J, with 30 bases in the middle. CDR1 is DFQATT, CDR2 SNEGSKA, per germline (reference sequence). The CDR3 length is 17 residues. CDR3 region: CSAKWGLRTVPYEKQYF. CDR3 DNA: TGCAGTGCTAAATGGGGGCTCCGTACCGTACCCTACGAAAAGCAGTACTTC.

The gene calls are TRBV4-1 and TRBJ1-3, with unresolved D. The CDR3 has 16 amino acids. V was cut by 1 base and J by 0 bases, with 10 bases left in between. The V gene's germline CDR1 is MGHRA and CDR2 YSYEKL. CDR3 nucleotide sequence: TGCGCCAGCAGCCAAGTCGGGATCCGCTCTGGAAACACCATATATTTT. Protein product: CASSQVGIRSGNTIYF.

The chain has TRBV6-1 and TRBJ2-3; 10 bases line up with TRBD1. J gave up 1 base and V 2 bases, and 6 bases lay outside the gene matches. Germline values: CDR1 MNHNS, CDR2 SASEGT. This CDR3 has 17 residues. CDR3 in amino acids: CASSERGTGARTDTQYF. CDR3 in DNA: TGTGCCAGCAGTGAAAGGGGGACAGGGGCCCGCACAGATACGCAGTATTTT.

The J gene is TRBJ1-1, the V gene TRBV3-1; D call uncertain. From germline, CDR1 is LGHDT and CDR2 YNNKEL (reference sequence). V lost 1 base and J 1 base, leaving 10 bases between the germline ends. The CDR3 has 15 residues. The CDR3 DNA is TGTGCCAGCAGCCAAGGCGGGGTGTGGAACACTGAAGCTTTCTTT. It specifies CASSQGGVWNTEAFF.

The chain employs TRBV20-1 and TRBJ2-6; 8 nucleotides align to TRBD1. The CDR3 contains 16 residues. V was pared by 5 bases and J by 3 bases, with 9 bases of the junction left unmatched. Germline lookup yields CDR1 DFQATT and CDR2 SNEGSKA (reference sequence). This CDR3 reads CSAHETGVDGANVLTF. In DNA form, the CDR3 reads TGCAGTGCTCACGAGACAGGGGTAGATGGGGCCAACGTCCTGACTTTC.

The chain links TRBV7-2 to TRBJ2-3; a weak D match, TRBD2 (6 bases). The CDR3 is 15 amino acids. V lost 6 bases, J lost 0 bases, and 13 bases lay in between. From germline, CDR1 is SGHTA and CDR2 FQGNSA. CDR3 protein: CASREGRVSTDTQYF. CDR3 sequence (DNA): TGTGCCAGCAGGGAGGGTAGGGTGAGCACAGATACGCAGTATTTT.

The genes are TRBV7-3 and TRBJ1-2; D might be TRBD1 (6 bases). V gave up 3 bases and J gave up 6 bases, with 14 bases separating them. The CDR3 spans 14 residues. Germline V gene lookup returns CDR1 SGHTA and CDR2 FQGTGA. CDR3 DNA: TGTGCCAGCAGCTTTAAAGCGACAGGAAATGGCTACACCTTC. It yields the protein CASSFKATGNGYTF. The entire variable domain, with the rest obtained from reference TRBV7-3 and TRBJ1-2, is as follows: GAGVSQTPSNKVTEKGKYVELRCDPISGHTALYWYRQSLGQGPEFLIYFQGTGAADDSGLPNDRFFAVRPEGSVSTLKIQRTERGDSAVYLCASSFKATGNGYTFGSGTRLTVV.

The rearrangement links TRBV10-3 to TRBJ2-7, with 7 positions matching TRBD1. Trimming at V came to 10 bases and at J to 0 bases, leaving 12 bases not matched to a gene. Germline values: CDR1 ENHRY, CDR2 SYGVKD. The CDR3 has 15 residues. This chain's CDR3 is CATMLGQSRSYEQYF. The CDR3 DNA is TGTGCCACCATGCTGGGACAGAGCCGCTCCTACGAGCAGTACTTC.

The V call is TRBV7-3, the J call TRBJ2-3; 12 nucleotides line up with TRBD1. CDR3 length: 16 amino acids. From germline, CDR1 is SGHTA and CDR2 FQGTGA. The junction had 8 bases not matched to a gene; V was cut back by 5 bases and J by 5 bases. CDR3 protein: CASSTPGQGAGDTQYF. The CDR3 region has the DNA TGTGCCAGCAGCACTCCGGGACAGGGGGCGGGAGATACGCAGTATTTT.

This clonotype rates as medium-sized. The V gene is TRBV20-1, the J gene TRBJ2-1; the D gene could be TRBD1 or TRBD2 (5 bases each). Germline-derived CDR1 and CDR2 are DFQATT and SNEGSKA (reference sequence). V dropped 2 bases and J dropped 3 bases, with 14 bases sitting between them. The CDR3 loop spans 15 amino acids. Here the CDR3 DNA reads TGCAGTGCTAGAACCCGGGGCGACATCTACAATGAGCAGTTCTTC. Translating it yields CSARTRGDIYNEQFF.

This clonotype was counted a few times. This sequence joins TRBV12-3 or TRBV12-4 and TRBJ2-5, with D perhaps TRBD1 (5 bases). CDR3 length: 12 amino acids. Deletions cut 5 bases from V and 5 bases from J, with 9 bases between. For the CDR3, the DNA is TGTGCCAGCAGTCGACAGACGGAGACCCAGTACTTC. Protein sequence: CASSRQTETQYF.

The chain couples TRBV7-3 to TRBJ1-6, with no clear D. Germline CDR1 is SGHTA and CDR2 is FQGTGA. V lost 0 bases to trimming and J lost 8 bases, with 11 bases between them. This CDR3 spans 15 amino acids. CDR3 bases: TGTGCCAGCAGCTTAACGGGCCGGATGGATTCACCCCTCCACTTT. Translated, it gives CASSLTGRMDSPLHF.

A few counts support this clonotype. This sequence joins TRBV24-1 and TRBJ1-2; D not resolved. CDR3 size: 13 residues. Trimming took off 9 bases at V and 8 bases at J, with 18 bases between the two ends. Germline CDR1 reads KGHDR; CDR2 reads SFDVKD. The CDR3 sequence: CATSSDVAGGYTF. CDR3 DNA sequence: TGTGCCACCTCATCCGACGTCGCGGGGGGCTACACCTTC.